The rows below give T cell receptor beta chains drawn from one sample of a study of vaccination effects on CD4 cells after COVID-19. No cognate antigen is known for these TCRs. Data came from immunoSEQ multiplex PCR; TCRdb stores just in-frame clones and leaves some out. Of about 70,000 clones listed, 60% to 75% were seen once; the top ten hold around 5%. Sequencing used CD4+ T cells from PBMCs cultured with HIV peptides, obtained before COVID-19 vaccination. The receptors derive from a human donor who had a prior SARS-CoV-2 infection. Each CDR3 is given with its conserved first and last residue. The order of the fields is J gene, D gene, V gene, clone size, CDR3 protein, CDR3 DNA. The D gene is left open where the match is weak. Size values are once, few and many counts, or a class for expanded clones, and some rows have none.

j_call: TRBJ1-2; d_call: TRBD1; v_call: TRBV6-1; clone_size: -; cdr3_aa: CASSGSGDRGPNYGYTF; cdr3_nt: TGTGCCAGCAGTGGCAGCGGGGACAGGGGACCGAACTATGGCTACACCTTC
j_call: TRBJ2-5; d_call: TRBD1; v_call: TRBV24-1; clone_size: -; cdr3_aa: CATKGQGAGETQYF; cdr3_nt: TGTGCCACCAAGGGGCAGGGGGCGGGAGAGACCCAGTACTTC
j_call: TRBJ2-7; d_call: -; v_call: TRBV21-1; clone_size: -; cdr3_aa: CASSYPRDRGTSYEQYF; cdr3_nt: TGTGCCAGCAGCTACCCCCGGGACAGGGGTACCTCCTACGAGCAGTACTTC
j_call: TRBJ2-3; d_call: -; v_call: TRBV24-1; clone_size: -; cdr3_aa: CATSDSQSTDTQYF; cdr3_nt: TGTGCCACCAGTGATTCTCAAAGCACAGATACGCAGTATTTT
j_call: TRBJ2-2; d_call: -; v_call: TRBV10-3; clone_size: -; cdr3_aa: CAISTLVTGELFF; cdr3_nt: TGTGCCATCAGTACCTTGGTGACCGGGGAGCTGTTTTTT
j_call: TRBJ1-5; d_call: TRBD1; v_call: TRBV6-6; clone_size: -; cdr3_aa: CASTLRDSSNQPQHF; cdr3_nt: TGTGCCAGCACCCTGCGGGACAGCTCCAATCAGCCCCAGCATTTT
j_call: TRBJ2-2; d_call: -; v_call: TRBV4-2; clone_size: few; cdr3_aa: CASSQPDRSNTGELFF; cdr3_nt: TGTGCCAGCAGCCAACCCGACAGATCGAACACCGGGGAGCTGTTTTTT
j_call: TRBJ2-5; d_call: -; v_call: TRBV18; clone_size: -; cdr3_aa: CASSPAGQYQETQYF; cdr3_nt: TGTGCCAGCTCACCGGCAGGACAGTACCAAGAGACCCAGTACTTC
j_call: TRBJ2-7; d_call: TRBD1; v_call: TRBV30; clone_size: -; cdr3_aa: CAWSVQGAAEQYF; cdr3_nt: TGTGCCTGGAGTGTGCAGGGGGCGGCCGAGCAGTACTTC
j_call: TRBJ1-1; d_call: -; v_call: TRBV29-1; clone_size: -; cdr3_aa: CSVVNTEAFF; cdr3_nt: TGCAGCGTTGTGAACACTGAAGCTTTCTTT